A single sample is the source of the 31 T cell receptor beta chains below, sequenced in a study of cytomegalovirus exposure and HLA in healthy donors. With 60 Vbeta and 13 Jbeta primers, the PCR was carried out. TCRdb's copy holds only in-frame clones and misses some; the assay was immunoSEQ multiplex PCR. The sample contains 150,000 to 200,000 clones, roughly 85% of which appear only once. Sequencing used PBMCs. Receptors were obtained from a man in his late teens or twenties in good health and CMV-seropositive.

Regarding this clone: Other DNA sequences in the sample encode the same CDR3. The V call is TRBV6-5, the J call TRBJ2-7; D gene uncertain. V was cut by 0 bases and J by 6 bases, with 6 bases left in between. Germline CDR1 and CDR2: MNHEY and SVGAGI. This CDR3 has 12 residues. The CDR3 loop reads CASSYSTGEQYF. CDR3 nucleotide sequence: TGTGCCAGCAGTTACTCGACGGGCGAGCAGTACTTC.

V usage is TRBV7-2 and J usage is TRBJ1-2; unclear D gene. This CDR3 contains 15 residues. V lost 3 bases and J 2 bases, leaving 13 bases between the germline ends. Germline CDR1 reads SGHTA; CDR2 reads FQGNSA. CDR3 bases: TGTGCCAGCAGCTTTCGTCGTGCGGGAAACTATGGCTACACCTTC. It yields the protein CASSFRRAGNYGYTF.

The chain recombines TRBV4-1 with TRBJ1-1; 10 bases agree with TRBD1. With V trimmed by 6 bases and J by 0 bases, 4 bases remained unmatched. Germline V gene lookup returns CDR1 MGHRA and CDR2 YSYEKL. This CDR3 is 15 amino acids long. The CDR3 nucleotides read TGCGCCAGCAGGGGGACAGGGGTTCTGAACACTGAAGCTTTCTTT. Amino acids: CASRGTGVLNTEAFF.

DNA of the CDR3: TGTGCCAGCAGCGTAGAGGTTCCAGGGGGCACCGGGGAGCTGTTTTTT. Encoded protein: CASSVEVPGGTGELFF. The chain joins TRBV9 to TRBJ2-2; the match to TRBD1 covers 7 bases. The CDR3 length is 16 residues. Germline CDR1 reads SGDLS; CDR2 reads YYNGEE. Losses at the gene ends were 0 bases for V and 4 bases for J; bases not matched to a gene: 6.

The chain is built from TRBV6-4 and TRBJ1-2, with TRBD1 matching over 9 bases. Germline lookup yields CDR1 MRHNA and CDR2 SNTAGT. There are 15 residues in the CDR3. V was pared by 2 bases and J by 6 bases, with 7 bases of the junction left unmatched. For the CDR3, the DNA is TGTGCCAGCAGTGACGAAGGGACAGGGACTAATGGCTACACCTTC. Translation gives CASSDEGTGTNGYTF.

The chain recombines TRBV4-1 with TRBJ2-7; 8 bases are a match to TRBD1. Trimming removed 3 bases from V and 1 base from J; junction bases left unmatched: 11. This CDR3 is built from 17 residues. The germline gives CDR1 MGHRA, CDR2 YSYEKL. CDR3 in amino acids: CASSHSVQDRDSYEQYF. The CDR3 bases are TGCGCCAGCAGCCATAGCGTGCAGGACAGGGATTCCTACGAGCAGTACTTC.

V usage is TRBV7-9 and J usage is TRBJ2-3, with TRBD1 matching over 9 bases. Trimming took 1 base from V and 4 from J; bases not matched to a gene: 3. Germline V CDR1 and CDR2: SEHNR, FQNEAQ (reference sequence). The CDR3 sequence is 15 residues long. The CDR3 loop reads CASSLGDRVPDTQYF. CDR3 sequence (DNA): TGTGCCAGCAGCTTAGGGGACAGGGTCCCAGATACGCAGTATTTT.

This chain connects TRBV30 to TRBJ1-4; TRBD1 matches 10 bases. The V gene's germline CDR1 is GTSNPN and CDR2 SVGIG (reference sequence). The CDR3 has 14 residues. V lost 2 bases to trimming and J lost 5 bases; unmatched junction nucleotides: 2. The CDR3 nucleotides are TGTGCCTGGAGTCCGGGACAGGGGAATGAAAAACTGTTTTTT. It translates to CAWSPGQGNEKLFF.

This clone has just a few counts. This chain connects TRBV19 to TRBJ1-1; tentatively, D is TRBD1 (6 bases). Germline V gene data show CDR1 as LNHDA and CDR2 as SQIVND (reference sequence). The CDR3 consists of 15 residues. V lost 2 bases, J lost 7 bases, and 17 bases lay in between. The CDR3: CASSIIGTGQLEAFF. CDR3 coding DNA: TGTGCCAGTAGTATAATCGGGACGGGACAACTTGAAGCTTTCTTT.

V and J are TRBV12-5 and TRBJ2-3; a weak D match, TRBD1 (6 bases). Trimming cost V 6 bases and J 4 bases, with 20 bases left between them. The CDR3 is 16 amino acids. Germline V gives CDR1 LGHNT, CDR2 FRNRAP. The CDR3 DNA is TGTGCTAGTGGCAACGAAATCGACAGGCTCGCAGATACGCAGTATTTT. Amino acid sequence: CASGNEIDRLADTQYF.

There are a few counts of this clone. CDR3 in amino acids: CASSTLAATNEKLFF. The CDR3 region has the DNA TGCGCCAGCAGTACGCTTGCGGCAACTAATGAAAAACTGTTTTTT. The V and J genes are TRBV4-1 and TRBJ1-4; the D is unclear. Germline V gene data show CDR1 as MGHRA and CDR2 as YSYEKL. Trimming cost V 6 bases and J 0 bases, with 11 bases left between them. The CDR3 is 15 amino acids.

V usage is TRBV7-9 and J usage is TRBJ2-3, with D unclear. Trimming pared 5 bases from V and 1 base from J, leaving 4 bases between. The length of the CDR3 is 12 residues. Germline values: CDR1 SEHNR, CDR2 FQNEAQ (reference sequence). Here the CDR3 DNA reads TGTGCCAGCAGCCCAGGCACAGATACGCAGTATTTT. It translates to CASSPGTDTQYF.

The chain is built from TRBV21-1 and TRBJ2-3; the D call in the table, TRBD2, was not verified against the DNA. TRBV21-1 is an annotated pseudogene. CDR3 length equals 16 residues. CDR3 bases: TGTGCCAGAAATGGTACTAGCGTTTTAGTCCCAGATACGCAGTATTTT. The encoded protein is CARNGTSVLVPDTQYF.

The chain links TRBV27 to TRBJ2-3; 7 nucleotides line up with TRBD2. The CDR3 extends over 15 amino acids. With V trimmed by 4 bases and J by 3 bases, 7 bases remained unmatched. Germline V lookup: CDR1 MNHEY, CDR2 SMNVEV (reference sequence). The CDR3 spells CASSSTPRGTDTQYF. The CDR3 DNA sequence: TGTGCCAGCAGTTCGACCCCGCGGGGGACAGATACGCAGTATTTT.

The chain carries TRBV5-1 and TRBJ2-7, with 10 bases fitting TRBD2. Germline values: CDR1 SGHRS, CDR2 YFSETQ. With 0 bases clipped from V and 6 bases from J, the junction kept 6 bases outside the gene matches. The CDR3 contains 15 residues. This CDR3 is CASSLEAGGRAEQYF. In nucleotides, the CDR3 is TGCGCCAGCAGCTTGGAAGCGGGGGGGCGCGCCGAGCAGTACTTC.

This clone was detected once. The genes are TRBV7-8 and TRBJ2-5; tentative D call: TRBD2 (6 bases). The CDR3 loop spans 13 amino acids. CDR1 and CDR2 (germline): SGHVS, FQNEAQ. Trimming removed 5 bases from V and 4 bases from J, with 11 bases in between. The CDR3 loop is CASSPRRGETQYF. The CDR3 nucleotides are TGTGCCAGCAGCCCCAGGAGGGGAGAGACCCAGTACTTC.

The V and J genes are TRBV6-6 and TRBJ1-6; TRBD1 might be the D (5 bases). The CDR3 spans 15 residues. Trimming shortened V by 6 bases and J by 0 bases, and 9 bases separated the two germline ends. Germline CDR1 is MNHNY and CDR2 is SVGAGI (reference sequence). CDR3 coding DNA: TGTGCCAGCAGGGACATTGGCTCCTATAATTCACCCCTCCACTTT. It codes for CASRDIGSYNSPLHF.

V is TRBV4-3 and J is TRBJ1-2, with TRBD1 identical over 7 bases. Trimming removed 1 base from V and 7 bases from J; junction bases left unmatched: 15. The CDR3 extends over 17 amino acids. Germline CDR1 is LGHNA and CDR2 is YSLEER. The CDR3 DNA reads as TGCGCCAGCAGCCAAGGGATTTTGAGGGGGCATACGGGTGGCTACACCTTC. The encoded protein is CASSQGILRGHTGGYTF.

V and J are TRBV18 and TRBJ2-7; the match to TRBD1 covers 9 bases. In germline, CDR1 is KGHSH, CDR2 LQKENI. With V trimmed by 2 bases and J by 2 bases, 7 bases remained unmatched. The CDR3 has 16 residues. CDR3 DNA: TGTGCCAGCTCACCAAAGGGGACAGGGATCACCTACGAGCAGTACTTC. Its protein product is CASSPKGTGITYEQYF.

CDR3 in DNA: TGTGCCAGCAGCCCCGAGGGCTGGCAGGGGAGCACTGAAGCTTTCTTT. Amino acids: CASSPEGWQGSTEAFF. This chain joins TRBV9 and TRBJ1-1, with D perhaps TRBD1 (6 bases). Trimming stripped 4 bases from V and 4 bases from J, with 20 bases between. This CDR3 is built from 16 residues. Germline CDR1 SGDLS, CDR2 YYNGEE.

The V call is TRBV25-1, the J call TRBJ2-7; possible D gene TRBD2, 6 bases. The CDR3 sequence is 14 residues long. Germline-derived CDR1 and CDR2 are MGHDK and SYGVNS. With 5 bases removed from V and 2 bases from J, the gap between germline ends came to 13 bases. The CDR3 sequence is CASSRRGYPYEQYF. The CDR3 DNA reads TGTGCCAGCAGTCGTCGGGGGTATCCCTACGAGCAGTACTTC.

The chain has TRBV5-8 and TRBJ2-2, with D maybe TRBD2 (6 bases). Germline values: CDR1 SGHTS, CDR2 YDEGEE. V lost 5 bases and J lost 3, with 23 bases in between. CDR3 length: 18 residues. CDR3 sequence (DNA): TGTGCCAGCAGAAACCGGTACCCTACGGGGAGGCACACCGGGGAGCTGTTTTTT. Amino acid sequence: CASRNRYPTGRHTGELFF.

This clone came up a few times. This chain links TRBV7-6 with TRBJ2-5, with 12 bases that match TRBD2. The junction had 2 bases not matched to a gene; V was cut back by 0 bases and J by 3 bases. Germline CDR1 and CDR2: SGHVS and FNYEAQ. The CDR3 length is 16 residues. Written as DNA, the CDR3 is TGTGCCAGCAGCTTAGCGGCTAGCGGGGGGGAAGAGACCCAGTACTTC. Translation: CASSLAASGGEETQYF.

The J gene is TRBJ1-1, the V gene TRBV7-8, with D maybe TRBD1 (6 bases). The CDR3 is made up of 11 amino acids. CDR1 and CDR2 from the germline V gene are SGHVS and FQNEAQ. Trimming cost V 5 bases and J 8 bases, with 9 bases left between them. The CDR3 spells CASSPTGEAFF. The CDR3 DNA sequence: TGTGCCAGCAGCCCAACAGGGGAAGCTTTCTTT. Using reference TRBV7-8 and TRBJ1-1 for the parts outside the CDR3, the full variable domain is GAGVSQSPRYKVAKRGQDVALRCDPISGHVSLFWYQQALGQGPEFLTYFQNEAQLDKSGLPSDRFFAERPEGSVSTLKIQRTQQEDSAVYLCASSPTGEAFFGQGTRLTVV.

The genes are TRBV5-4 and TRBJ1-1, with D possibly matching TRBD1 (6 bases). The germline gives CDR1 SGHNT, CDR2 YYREEE (reference sequence). V was cut by 4 bases and J by 2 bases, with 12 bases left in between. This CDR3 is 14 amino acids long. CDR3 amino acids: CASSLTRGNTEAFF. Here the CDR3 DNA reads TGTGCCAGCAGCCTGACCAGGGGAAACACTGAAGCTTTCTTT.

This chain links TRBV6-4 with TRBJ2-1; 7 bases line up with TRBD1. This CDR3 contains 14 residues. Trimming removed 8 bases from V and 3 bases from J; junction bases left unmatched: 7. The V gene's germline CDR1 is MRHNA and CDR2 SNTAGT. The CDR3 coding sequence is TGTGCCAGCCGAAGCAGGGGGTACTACAATGAGCAGTTCTTC. It is translated as CASRSRGYYNEQFF.

V gene TRBV5-1 combines with J gene TRBJ1-1; D unresolved. The ends were cut back, 0 bases at V and 2 bases at J, with 11 bases in the middle. CDR1 is SGHRS, CDR2 YFSETQ, per germline. The CDR3 covers 15 residues. This CDR3 reads CASSLAPTGNTEAFF. The CDR3 nucleotides are TGCGCCAGCAGCTTGGCCCCGACGGGAAACACTGAAGCTTTCTTT.

The chain uses TRBV9 and TRBJ2-5; TRBD1 aligns across 7 bases. V lost 4 bases, J lost 4 bases, and 4 bases stayed unmatched. This CDR3 is built from 13 residues. In germline, CDR1 is SGDLS, CDR2 YYNGEE. The CDR3 sequence: CASSYRGRETQYF. In DNA form, the CDR3 reads TGTGCCAGCAGCTACAGGGGAAGAGAGACCCAGTACTTC.

The V gene is TRBV5-1, the J gene TRBJ1-5; D ambiguous. Trimming shortened V by 2 bases and J by 0 bases, and 18 bases separated the two germline ends. This CDR3 is built from 18 residues. Per germline, CDR1 SGHRS and CDR2 YFSETQ. CDR3 in DNA: TGCGCCAGCAGCTTCATTGGCTGTTTTACAAGTAGCAATCAGCCCCAGCATTTT. It codes for CASSFIGCFTSSNQPQHF.

V usage is TRBV11-2 and J usage is TRBJ1-5; 8 bases are shared with TRBD1. Germline V gene sequence: CDR1 SGHAT, CDR2 FQNNGV. Unmatched junction bases numbered 9, after V lost 5 bases and J lost 9 bases. CDR3 length equals 14 residues. The CDR3 bases are TGTGCCAGCAGCCGTGGGACAGGAAGCTGGCCCCAGCATTTT. It yields the protein CASSRGTGSWPQHF.

The V gene is TRBV5-1, the J gene TRBJ1-2, with no clear D. V lost 2 bases and J 2 bases, leaving 13 bases between the germline ends. Germline lookup yields CDR1 SGHRS and CDR2 YFSETQ. CDR3 length: 15 amino acids. CDR3: CASSFSPTENYGYTF. Written as DNA, the CDR3 is TGCGCCAGCAGCTTTAGCCCCACTGAGAACTATGGCTACACCTTC.